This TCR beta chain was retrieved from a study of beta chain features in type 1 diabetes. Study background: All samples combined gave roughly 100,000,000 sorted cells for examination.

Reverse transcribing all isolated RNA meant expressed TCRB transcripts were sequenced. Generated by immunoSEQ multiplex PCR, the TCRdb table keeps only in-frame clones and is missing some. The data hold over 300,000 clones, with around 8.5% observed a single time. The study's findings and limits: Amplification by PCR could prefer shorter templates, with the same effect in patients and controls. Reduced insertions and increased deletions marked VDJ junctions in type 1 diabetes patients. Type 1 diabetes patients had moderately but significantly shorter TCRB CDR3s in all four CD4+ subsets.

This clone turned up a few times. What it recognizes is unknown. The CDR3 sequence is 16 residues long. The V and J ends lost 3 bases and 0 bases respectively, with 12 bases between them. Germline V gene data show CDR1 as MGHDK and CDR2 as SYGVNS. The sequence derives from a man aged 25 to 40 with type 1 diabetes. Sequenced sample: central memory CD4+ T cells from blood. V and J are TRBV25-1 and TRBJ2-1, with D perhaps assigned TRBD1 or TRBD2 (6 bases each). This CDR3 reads CASSDLGGSSYNEQFF. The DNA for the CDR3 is TGTGCCAGCAGTGATCTGGGGGGCAGCTCCTACAATGAGCAGTTCTTC. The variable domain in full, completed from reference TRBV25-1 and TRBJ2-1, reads EADIYQTPRYLVIGTGKKITLECSQTMGHDKMYWYQQDPGMELHLIHYSYGVNSTEKGDLSSESTVSRIRTEHFPLTLESARPSHTSQYLCASSDLGGSSYNEQFFGPGTRLTVL.